A selection of T cell receptor beta chains follows, all from one sample in a study of blood T cell repertoires in COVID-19. Generated by immunoSEQ multiplex PCR, the TCRdb table keeps only in-frame clones and is missing some. The data show fewer than 300,000 clones, roughly 90% seen once. Specimen: PBMCs or T cells enriched from blood (not recorded which). These receptor sequences come from a woman in her thirties who had recovered from COVID-19. Each CDR3 is given with its conserved first and last residue. The order of the fields is CDR3 protein, CDR3 DNA, V gene, D gene, CDR3 length, J gene, clone size. The D gene is left open where the match is weak. Only some rows state a clone size, as once, few, many or a class for expanded clones.

CDR3aa: CAWSGQGAVGYTF
CDR3nt: TGTGCCTGGTCCGGACAGGGGGCGGTTGGCTACACCTTC
v_gene: TRBV30
d_gene: TRBD1
len: 13
j_gene: TRBJ1-2
abundance: few

CDR3aa: CASSSTGYNEQFF
CDR3nt: TGTGCCAGCAGCTCGACAGGGTACAATGAGCAGTTCTTC
v_gene: TRBV7-2
d_gene: TRBD1
len: 13
j_gene: TRBJ2-1
abundance: -

CDR3aa: CASSPSVMGYNEQFF
CDR3nt: TGCGCCAGCAGCCCTAGCGTTATGGGGTACAATGAGCAGTTCTTC
v_gene: TRBV4-3
d_gene: -
len: 15
j_gene: TRBJ2-1
abundance: once

CDR3aa: CASSRSGRGETQYF
CDR3nt: TGTGCCAGCAGCCGTAGCGGGAGGGGAGAGACCCAGTACTTC
v_gene: TRBV5-4
d_gene: TRBD2
len: 14
j_gene: TRBJ2-5
abundance: -

CDR3aa: CASSDPASGYNEQFF
CDR3nt: TGCGCCAGCAGTGACCCAGCTAGCGGGTACAATGAGCAGTTCTTC
v_gene: TRBV10-1
d_gene: TRBD2
len: 15
j_gene: TRBJ2-1
abundance: -

CDR3aa: CASSLFEDQPQHF
CDR3nt: TGTGCCAGCAGCTTATTCGAGGATCAGCCCCAGCATTTT
v_gene: TRBV7-2
d_gene: -
len: 13
j_gene: TRBJ1-5
abundance: few

CDR3aa: CASSPETSASYNEQFF
CDR3nt: TGTGCCAGCAGCCCCGAAACTAGCGCCTCCTACAATGAGCAGTTCTTC
v_gene: TRBV11-1
d_gene: TRBD2
len: 16
j_gene: TRBJ2-1
abundance: few

CDR3aa: CASSEYLADGEDTQYF
CDR3nt: TGTGCCAGCAGTGAATATCTAGCGGATGGGGAAGATACGCAGTATTTT
v_gene: TRBV25-1
d_gene: TRBD2
len: 16
j_gene: TRBJ2-3
abundance: once

CDR3aa: CASSLDGTPGHYEQYF
CDR3nt: TGTGCCAGCAGCTTAGATGGAACCCCGGGTCACTACGAGCAGTACTTC
v_gene: TRBV7-9
d_gene: -
len: 16
j_gene: TRBJ2-7
abundance: few

CDR3aa: CASSIVGFLEAFF
CDR3nt: TGTGCCAGTAGTATAGTCGGGTTTCTAGAAGCTTTCTTT
v_gene: TRBV19
d_gene: -
len: 13
j_gene: TRBJ1-1
abundance: -

CDR3aa: CAWNRGGNEQFF
CDR3nt: TGTGCCTGGAATCGGGGGGGGAATGAGCAGTTCTTC
v_gene: TRBV30
d_gene: TRBD2
len: 12
j_gene: TRBJ2-1
abundance: -

CDR3aa: CASSLGQGGETQYF
CDR3nt: TGTGCCAGCAGCTTGGGCCAGGGAGGAGAGACCCAGTACTTC
v_gene: TRBV5-8
d_gene: -
len: 14
j_gene: TRBJ2-5
abundance: -

CDR3aa: CASSIRGPFGNEQFF
CDR3nt: TGTGCCAGTAGTATAAGAGGGCCCTTCGGGAATGAGCAGTTCTTC
v_gene: TRBV19
d_gene: -
len: 15
j_gene: TRBJ2-1
abundance: few

CDR3aa: CASSWDSGTQYF
CDR3nt: TGTGCCAGCAGTTGGGACAGTGGGACCCAGTACTTC
v_gene: TRBV28
d_gene: TRBD1
len: 12
j_gene: TRBJ2-5
abundance: -

CDR3aa: CAWSVQGFEQYF
CDR3nt: TGTGCCTGGAGTGTACAGGGGTTCGAGCAGTACTTC
v_gene: TRBV30
d_gene: TRBD1
len: 12
j_gene: TRBJ2-7
abundance: -

CDR3aa: CASSDQTLMNTEAFF
CDR3nt: TGTGCCAGCAGTGACCAGACTCTCATGAACACTGAAGCTTTCTTT
v_gene: TRBV2
d_gene: -
len: 15
j_gene: TRBJ1-1
abundance: -

CDR3aa: CASSAGTATNEKLFF
CDR3nt: TGCGCCAGCAGCGCCGGGACTGCAACTAATGAAAAACTGTTTTTT
v_gene: TRBV5-1
d_gene: -
len: 15
j_gene: TRBJ1-4
abundance: -

CDR3aa: CASSERTSGNPYEQYF
CDR3nt: TGTGCCAGCAGTGAAAGGACTAGCGGGAACCCCTACGAGCAGTACTTC
v_gene: TRBV25-1
d_gene: TRBD2
len: 16
j_gene: TRBJ2-7
abundance: once

CDR3aa: CASSTVAVTSTDTQYF
CDR3nt: TGTGCCAGTAGTACGGTGGCGGTTACTAGCACAGATACGCAGTATTTT
v_gene: TRBV19
d_gene: -
len: 16
j_gene: TRBJ2-3
abundance: -

CDR3aa: CASSLAAGGPYEQYF
CDR3nt: TGTGCCAGCAGCTTAGCAGCGGGAGGCCCCTACGAGCAGTACTTC
v_gene: TRBV7-3
d_gene: TRBD2
len: 15
j_gene: TRBJ2-7
abundance: -

CDR3aa: CASTGTGLNQPQHF
CDR3nt: TGTGCCAGTACCGGGACAGGGCTGAATCAGCCCCAGCATTTT
v_gene: TRBV19
d_gene: TRBD1
len: 14
j_gene: TRBJ1-5
abundance: -

CDR3aa: CASSPILPVGRRTEAFF
CDR3nt: TGTGCCAGCAGTCCTATCCTACCGGTCGGGAGGCGGACTGAAGCTTTCTTT
v_gene: TRBV27
d_gene: -
len: 17
j_gene: TRBJ1-1
abundance: -

CDR3aa: CASRTGNNSPLHF
CDR3nt: TGTGCCTCTAGGACTGGGAATAATTCACCCCTCCACTTT
v_gene: TRBV30
d_gene: -
len: 13
j_gene: TRBJ1-6
abundance: -

CDR3aa: CASSLASGRVGNEQFF
CDR3nt: TGCGCCAGCAGCTTGGCCAGCGGGAGGGTAGGCAATGAGCAGTTCTTC
v_gene: TRBV5-1
d_gene: TRBD2
len: 16
j_gene: TRBJ2-1
abundance: once